Below are 21 T cell receptor beta chains sequenced from a single sample in a study of memory CD4+ T cells and cytomegalovirus serostatus. The sort gate was single viable CD3+CD4+CD8-CD45RO+ cells for memory CD4+ T cells. Repertoires were generated with immunoSEQ multiplex PCR, while TCRdb's copy carries only in-frame clones and drops some. The sample lists 45,000 to 55,000 clones, roughly four fifths occurring once. The sequenced sample consisted of memory CD4+ T cells from blood. The receptors come from an adult in good health and CMV-seronegative.

The chain employs TRBV7-2 and TRBJ2-5; D is undetermined. Trimming removed 2 bases from V and 3 bases from J, with 7 bases in between. Germline CDR1 reads SGHTA; CDR2 reads FQGNSA. The CDR3 extends over 13 amino acids. The CDR3 DNA follows: TGTGCCAGCAGCTTATCCCTGGAAGAGACCCAGTACTTC. Translation: CASSLSLEETQYF.

This sequence joins TRBV7-9 and TRBJ2-1; possibly TRBD2 for D (6 bases). CDR3 size: 15 residues. V was pared by 5 bases and J by 4 bases, with 15 bases between. Germline V CDR1 and CDR2: SEHNR, FQNEAQ (reference sequence). The CDR3 region has the DNA TGTGCCAGCAGCACGGAGGGACTCCTTTACAATGAGCAGTTCTTC. Translation gives CASSTEGLLYNEQFF.

V is TRBV7-9 and J is TRBJ2-1, with a possible D match to TRBD2 (5 bases). The CDR3 covers 15 residues. Germline lookup yields CDR1 SEHNR and CDR2 FQNEAQ (reference sequence). V was shortened by 2 bases and J by 7 bases, with 15 bases between the two germline ends. This chain's CDR3 is CASSLMSVPGNEQFF. The CDR3 coding sequence is TGTGCCAGCAGCTTAATGTCCGTCCCGGGAAATGAGCAGTTCTTC.

This clone was detected a few times. The chain's CDR3 is CASIPDRGVGYTF. The CDR3 nucleotides are TGTGCCTCCATACCAGACAGGGGTGTCGGCTACACCTTC. The V and J genes are TRBV30 and TRBJ1-2; 8 positions agree with TRBD1. The CDR3 runs to 13 residues. Germline V gene lookup returns CDR1 GTSNPN and CDR2 SVGIG (reference sequence). Trimming cost V 7 bases and J 8 bases; bases outside gene matches: 12.

The CDR3 loop is CASSLKYEQYF. Written as DNA, the CDR3 is TGTGCCAGCAGCCTGAAATACGAGCAGTACTTC. The chain couples TRBV7-2 to TRBJ2-7, with no clear D. CDR3 size: 11 residues. Germline loops: CDR1 SGHTA, CDR2 FQGNSA. The V end was cut by 5 bases, the J end by 4 bases, with 6 bases between.

This rearrangement joins TRBV28 to TRBJ2-3; D is uncertain. CDR3 length equals 17 residues. Germline V gene sequence: CDR1 MDHEN, CDR2 SYDVKM. The V end was cut by 1 base, the J end by 3 bases, with 17 bases between. The DNA for the CDR3 is TGTGCCAGCAGTTTATTCACGGACGGACCCGGGACAGATACGCAGTATTTT. Its protein product is CASSLFTDGPGTDTQYF.

The chain combines TRBV5-1 with TRBJ1-1; 8 nucleotides align to TRBD1. J was trimmed by 4 bases and V by 1 base; bases with no gene match: 12. Germline values: CDR1 SGHRS, CDR2 YFSETQ. CDR3 length: 17 residues. The CDR3 DNA sequence: TGCGCCAGCAGCTTGCTTTCAGGGGGCTCCTTGCGCACTGAAGCTTTCTTT. As protein: CASSLLSGGSLRTEAFF.

The J gene is TRBJ2-7, the V gene TRBV19; a weak D match, TRBD2 (6 bases). V gave up 1 base and J gave up 3 bases, with 13 bases separating them. Germline CDR1 and CDR2: LNHDA and SQIVND (reference sequence). CDR3 size: 15 residues. DNA for the CDR3: TGTGCCAGTAGTATAGGGGCGGGACGCGACTACGAGCAGTACTTC. Translated: CASSIGAGRDYEQYF.

The rearrangement joins TRBV29-1 to TRBJ1-2; D is undetermined. The germline gives CDR1 SQVTM, CDR2 ANQGSEA. The CDR3 loop spans 13 amino acids. Trimming stripped 7 bases from V and 0 bases from J, with 12 bases between. CDR3 in DNA: TGCAGCGACTGGGCGGGTGCTAACTATGGCTACACCTTC. Its protein is CSDWAGANYGYTF.

V is TRBV5-1 and J is TRBJ1-1, with D possibly being TRBD1 (6 bases). V dropped 4 bases and J dropped 11 bases, with 21 bases sitting between them. There are 14 residues in the CDR3. CDR1 SGHRS and CDR2 YFSETQ come from the germline V gene. CDR3 nucleotide sequence: TGCGCCAGCAGCCGCGACCTACAGGGAAGTAACGCTTTCTTT. It encodes CASSRDLQGSNAFF.

This clone has a handful of counts. This rearrangement joins TRBV7-2 to TRBJ1-2; no clear D. This CDR3 has 15 residues. Germline CDR1 SGHTA, CDR2 FQGNSA. Trimming cost V 3 bases and J 0 bases, with 11 bases left between them. CDR3 sequence: CASSLQFLANYGYTF. DNA of the CDR3: TGTGCCAGCAGCTTGCAATTCCTAGCTAACTATGGCTACACCTTC. Variable domain in full (rest from reference TRBV7-2 and TRBJ1-2): GAGVSQSPSNKVTEKGKDVELRCDPISGHTALYWYRQSLGQGLEFLIYFQGNSAPDKSGLPSDRFSAERTGGSVSTLTIQRTQQEDSAVYLCASSLQFLANYGYTFGSGTRLTVV.

The V and J genes are TRBV21-1 and TRBJ1-1. TRBV21-1 is reported as a pseudogene. CDR3 size: 13 residues. CDR3 nucleotides: TGTGCCAGCAGCAAAGGCCCGAACACTGAAGCTTTCTTT. It translates to CASSKGPNTEAFF.

The V call is TRBV18, the J call TRBJ2-6; D not resolved. V was shortened by 2 bases and J by 2 bases, with 16 bases between the two germline ends. Germline-derived CDR1 and CDR2 are KGHSH and LQKENI. The CDR3 contains 18 residues. CDR3 bases: TGTGCCAGCTCACCAAAAGGACGTGGGGTAACTGGGGCCAACGTCCTGACTTTC. Translated: CASSPKGRGVTGANVLTF.

The V call is TRBV9, the J call TRBJ2-1, with 9 bases lining up with TRBD2. The CDR3 covers 15 residues. V shed 3 bases, J shed 8 bases, and the junction held 9 bases outside the gene matches. Germline V gene sequence: CDR1 SGDLS, CDR2 YYNGEE. The CDR3 DNA is TGTGCCAGCAGCGCTCTAGCGGGGAGCTCCGATGAGCAGTTCTTC. It yields the protein CASSALAGSSDEQFF. The full variable domain, in which reference TRBV9 and TRBJ2-1 provide the parts outside the CDR3, is DSGVTQTPKHLITATGQRVTLRCSPRSGDLSVYWYQQSLDQGLQFLIQYYNGEERAKGNILERFSAQQFPDLHSELNLSSLELGDSALYFCASSALAGSSDEQFFGPGTRLTVL.

This clone was counted only a few times. This rearrangement joins TRBV10-3 to TRBJ2-5, with a tentative D call TRBD1 (6 bases). The germline V and J ends were trimmed by 3 bases and 1 base, with 9 bases remaining between them. The germline CDR1 and CDR2 sequences are ENHRY and SYGVKD. The CDR3 is 14 residues long. CDR3 residues: CAISEGQRQETQYF. For the CDR3, the DNA is TGTGCCATCAGTGAAGGACAGCGCCAAGAGACCCAGTACTTC.

The V gene is TRBV10-3, the J gene TRBJ1-2; D gene ambiguous. The germline CDR1 and CDR2 sequences are ENHRY and SYGVKD. The length of the CDR3 is 15 residues. Between the trimmed V and J ends, which lost 0 bases and 8 bases, there was a span of 16 bases. Here the CDR3 reads CAISESGQASGGYTF. CDR3 nucleotide sequence: TGTGCCATCAGTGAGTCAGGGCAGGCCTCGGGGGGCTACACCTTC.

In this sample, this clone turned up a few times. The chain is built from TRBV4-1 and TRBJ2-7; TRBD1 might be the D (5 bases). V lost 0 bases and J 3 bases, leaving 12 bases between the germline ends. The CDR3 is 15 amino acids. In germline, CDR1 is MGHRA, CDR2 YSYEKL. This chain's CDR3 is CASSQDQGGDYEQYF. CDR3 bases: TGCGCCAGCAGCCAAGATCAGGGCGGTGACTACGAGCAGTACTTC.

The genes are TRBV28 and TRBJ2-4, with 12 bases lining up with TRBD2. J gave up 2 bases and V 5 bases, and 1 base lay outside the gene matches. The CDR3 loop spans 15 amino acids. CDR1 and CDR2 (germline): MDHEN, SYDVKM. CDR3: CASSLAGGSKNIQYF. CDR3 DNA sequence: TGTGCCAGCAGTCTAGCGGGAGGGTCCAAAAACATTCAGTACTTC. Using reference TRBV28 and TRBJ2-4 for the parts outside the CDR3, the full variable domain is DVKVTQSSRYLVKRTGEKVFLECVQDMDHENMFWYRQDPGLGLRLIYFSYDVKMKEKGDIPEGYSVSREKKERFSLILESASTNQTSMYLCASSLAGGSKNIQYFGAGTRLSVL.

The rearrangement uses TRBV11-2 and TRBJ2-5; TRBD2 matches at 7 bases. Germline V gives CDR1 SGHAT, CDR2 FQNNGV. Trimming removed 0 bases from V and 0 bases from J; junction bases left unmatched: 7. The CDR3 extends over 17 amino acids. CDR3 region: CASSLDIQRGNQETQYF. CDR3 sequence (DNA): TGTGCCAGCAGCTTAGATATACAGCGGGGAAACCAAGAGACCCAGTACTTC.

The genes are TRBV6-5 and TRBJ2-2, with TRBD2 identical over 7 bases. The CDR3 contains 14 residues. The junction had 1 base not matched to a gene; V was cut back by 2 bases and J by 4 bases. Germline CDR1 reads MNHEY; CDR2 reads SVGAGI. The CDR3 protein is CASSYGGGTGELFF. The CDR3 DNA reads TGTGCCAGCAGTTACGGGGGGGGCACCGGGGAGCTGTTTTTT.

This chain connects TRBV28 to TRBJ2-5, with D possibly being TRBD2 (5 bases). Trimming stripped 5 bases from V and 6 bases from J, with 19 bases between. Looked up from germline, CDR1 is MDHEN and CDR2 is SYDVKM. The CDR3 spans 15 residues. CDR3 protein: CASSPFGRVGKTQYF. The CDR3, as DNA: TGTGCCAGCAGTCCTTTTGGACGGGTCGGGAAGACCCAGTACTTC.